The TCR beta chain described here comes from a study of shared clonotypes between healthy human individuals. The wider study: Contributing individuals were a couple of females and three males aged 18 to 49.

Findings of the study overall: Clonotypes which were not shared had lower generation probabilities than clonotypes that all four donors shared. Large depth notwithstanding, sorted-subset sequencing proved incomplete by rarefaction.

V gave up 2 bases and J gave up 2 bases; unmatched junction bases: 2. The germline gives CDR1 SGHDN, CDR2 FVKESK. The CDR3 has 16 amino acids. Remarks on this clone: Its specificity is unknown.

The table came from immunoSEQ multiplex PCR; TCRdb's copy has only in-frame clones and leaves some out. The repertoire includes around 700,000 clones, 55% to 75% of them detected once, and 1.8% sits in the top ten. In the CD4+ fraction, cells were divided into CD45RA+ naive and CD45RA-negative memory subsets. This clonotype originated in a young woman in good health. The sequenced sample consisted of memory CD4+ T cells sorted from blood. Subset in this sample: CD45RA-negative fraction. This chain links TRBV14 with TRBJ2-2; 10 bases align to TRBD2. In DNA form, the CDR3 reads TGTGCCAGCAGCCAACGACTAGCGGGTAACACCGGGGAGCTGTTTTTT. It translates to CASSQRLAGNTGELFF.